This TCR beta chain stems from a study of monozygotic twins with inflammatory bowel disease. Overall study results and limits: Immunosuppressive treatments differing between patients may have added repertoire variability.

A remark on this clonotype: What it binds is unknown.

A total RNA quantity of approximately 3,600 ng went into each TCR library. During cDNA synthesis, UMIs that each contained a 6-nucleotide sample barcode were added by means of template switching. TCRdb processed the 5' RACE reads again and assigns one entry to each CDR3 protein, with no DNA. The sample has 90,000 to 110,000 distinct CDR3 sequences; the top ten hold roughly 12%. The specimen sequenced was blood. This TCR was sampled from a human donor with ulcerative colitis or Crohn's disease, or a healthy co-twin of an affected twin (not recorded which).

The CDR3 sequence: CASSQDPLAGEAKNIQYF. The J gene is TRBJ2-4, the V gene TRBV3-1; absent DNA, TCRdb's TRBD2 call cannot be checked. The CDR3 extends over 18 amino acids. CDR1 and CDR2 (germline): LGHDT, YNNKEL (reference sequence).